The clone carrying this T cell receptor beta chain came up once. Before sorting, lamina propria lymphocytes were separated from surgical specimens by density gradient. The CDR3 runs 13 residues. V shed 7 bases, J shed 4 bases, and the junction held 2 bases outside the gene matches. The data derive from a study of T cell repertoires in ileal Crohn's disease. TCRdb's copy holds only in-frame clones and misses some; the assay was immunoSEQ multiplex PCR. Of 5,500 to 7,500 clones in the sample, roughly 88% are singletons; the top ten hold around 0.8%. This chain uses TRBV5-3 with TRBJ1-6; 7 bases are a match to TRBD1. TRBV5-3 is placed among ORFs of uncertain function. The receptor was derived from an adult with Crohn's disease. Some clones in this sample may be carry-over from other donors' samples. The sequencing input was CD4+ T cells from ileum. The CDR3 DNA reads TGTGCCAGATGGGGACAGTATAATTCACCCCTCCACTTT. Its translation is CARWGQYNSPLHF.